The clone carrying this T cell receptor (beta chain) has only a few counts. Losses at the gene ends were 1 base for V and 6 bases for J; bases not matched to a gene: 7. This CDR3 region has 15 residues. CDR1 SGHAT and CDR2 FQNNGV come from the germline V gene. The authors ran a second PCR of 7 to 11 cycles using a sample-barcoded 5' primer and a J-beta primer mix. All samples yielded 2.5 million or more CDR3-containing paired-end reads. TCRdb itself ran the 5' RACE reads through MiXCR, one entry per CDR3 protein. Of roughly 1.4 million distinct CDR3 sequences detected, approximately 59% appear once; the ten largest clones hold 6.5% to 8.5%. The data derive from a study of blood T cells in healthy people across ages.

Sequencing was carried out using blood. The receptor was isolated from a man between 18 and 29 years old in good health. The V and J genes are TRBV11-2 and TRBJ1-1; TRBD1 aligns across 8 bases. The CDR3: CASSLVQGDRAEAFF. The CDR3 bases are TGTGCCAGCAGCTTAGTACAGGGGGATCGAGCTGAAGCTTTCTTT.